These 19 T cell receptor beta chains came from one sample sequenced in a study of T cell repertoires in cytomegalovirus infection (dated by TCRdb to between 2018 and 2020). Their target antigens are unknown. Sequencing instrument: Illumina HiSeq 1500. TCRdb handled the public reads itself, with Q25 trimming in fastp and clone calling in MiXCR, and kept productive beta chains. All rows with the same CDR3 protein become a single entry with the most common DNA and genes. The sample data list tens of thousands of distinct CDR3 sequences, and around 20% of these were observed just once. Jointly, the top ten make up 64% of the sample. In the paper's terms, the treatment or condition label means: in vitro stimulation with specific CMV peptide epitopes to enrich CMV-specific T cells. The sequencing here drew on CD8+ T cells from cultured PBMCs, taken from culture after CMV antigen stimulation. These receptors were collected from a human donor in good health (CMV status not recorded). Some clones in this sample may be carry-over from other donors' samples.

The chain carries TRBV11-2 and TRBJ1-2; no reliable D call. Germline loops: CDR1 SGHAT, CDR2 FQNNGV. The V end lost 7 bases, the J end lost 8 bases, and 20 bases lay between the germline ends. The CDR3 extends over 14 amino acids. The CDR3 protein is CASTFLGPKEGYTF. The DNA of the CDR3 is TGTGCCAGCACCTTCTTAGGCCCCAAGGAAGGCTACACCTTC.

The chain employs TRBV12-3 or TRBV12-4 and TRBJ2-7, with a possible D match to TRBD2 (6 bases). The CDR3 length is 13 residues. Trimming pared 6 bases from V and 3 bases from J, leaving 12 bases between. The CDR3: CASSIRTIYEQYF. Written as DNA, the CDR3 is TGTGCCAGCAGCATCCGGACTATCTACGAGCAGTACTTC.

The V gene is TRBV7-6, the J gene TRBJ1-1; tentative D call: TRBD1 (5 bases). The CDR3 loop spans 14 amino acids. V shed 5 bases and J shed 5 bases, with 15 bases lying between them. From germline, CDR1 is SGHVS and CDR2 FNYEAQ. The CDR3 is CASSPGTPGTEAFF. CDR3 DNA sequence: TGTGCCAGCAGCCCCGGGACCCCAGGGACTGAAGCTTTCTTT. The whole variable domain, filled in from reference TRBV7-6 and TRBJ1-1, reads GAGVSQSPRYKVTKRGQDVALRCDPISGHVSLYWYRQALGQGPEFLTYFNYEAQQDKSGLPNDRFSAERPEGSISTLTIQRTEQRDSAMYRCASSPGTPGTEAFFGQGTRLTVV.

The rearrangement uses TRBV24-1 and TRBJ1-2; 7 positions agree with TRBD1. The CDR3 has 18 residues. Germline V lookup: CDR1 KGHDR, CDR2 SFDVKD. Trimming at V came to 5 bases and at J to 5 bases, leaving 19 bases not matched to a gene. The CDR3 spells CATSGTGTERGGYYGYTF. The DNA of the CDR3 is TGTGCCACCAGTGGAACTGGGACAGAACGGGGGGGATATTATGGCTACACCTTC.

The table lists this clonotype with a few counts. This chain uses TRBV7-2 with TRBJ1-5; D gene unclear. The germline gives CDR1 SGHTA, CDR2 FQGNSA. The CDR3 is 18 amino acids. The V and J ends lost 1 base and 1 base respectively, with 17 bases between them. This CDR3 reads CASSLGLVSRDSNQPQHF. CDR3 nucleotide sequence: TGTGCCAGCAGCTTAGGGCTAGTATCCAGAGACAGCAATCAGCCCCAGCATTTT.

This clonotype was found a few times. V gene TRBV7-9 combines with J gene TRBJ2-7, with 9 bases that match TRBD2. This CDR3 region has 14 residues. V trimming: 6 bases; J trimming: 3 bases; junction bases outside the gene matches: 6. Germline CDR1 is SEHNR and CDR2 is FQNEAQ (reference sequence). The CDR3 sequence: CASSRVAGDYEQYF. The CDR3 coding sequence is TGTGCCAGCAGTCGAGTAGCGGGAGACTACGAGCAGTACTTC.

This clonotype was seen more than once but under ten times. CDR3 residues: CASSALRAGDEQYF. CDR3 DNA sequence: TGCGCCAGCAGTGCTCTGCGTGCGGGGGACGAGCAGTACTTC. The chain employs TRBV10-1 and TRBJ2-7; 7 bases are shared with TRBD2. From germline, CDR1 is WNHNN and CDR2 SYGVQD (reference sequence). There are 14 residues in the CDR3. V lost 4 bases to trimming and J lost 5 bases; unmatched junction nucleotides: 8.

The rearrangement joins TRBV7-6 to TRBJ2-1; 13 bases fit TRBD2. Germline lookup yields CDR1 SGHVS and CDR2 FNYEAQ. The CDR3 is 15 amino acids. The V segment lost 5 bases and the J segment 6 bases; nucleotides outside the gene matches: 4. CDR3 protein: CASSLGTSGINEQFF. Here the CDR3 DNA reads TGTGCCAGCAGCCTAGGGACTAGCGGGATCAATGAGCAGTTCTTC.

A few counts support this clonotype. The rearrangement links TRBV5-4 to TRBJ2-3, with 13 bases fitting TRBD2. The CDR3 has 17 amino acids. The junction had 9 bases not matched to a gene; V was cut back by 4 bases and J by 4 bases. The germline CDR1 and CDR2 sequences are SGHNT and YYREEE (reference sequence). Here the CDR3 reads CASSAGTGTSGADTQYF. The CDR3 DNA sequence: TGTGCCAGCAGCGCGGGTACTGGGACTAGCGGGGCAGATACGCAGTATTTT.

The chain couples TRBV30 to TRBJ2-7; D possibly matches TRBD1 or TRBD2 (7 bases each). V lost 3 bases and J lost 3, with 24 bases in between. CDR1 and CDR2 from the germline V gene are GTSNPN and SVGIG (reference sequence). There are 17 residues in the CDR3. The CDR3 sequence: CAWSNQGGGGLFYEQYF. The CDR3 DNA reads TGTGCCTGGAGCAATCAGGGGGGCGGGGGCCTCTTCTACGAGCAGTACTTC.

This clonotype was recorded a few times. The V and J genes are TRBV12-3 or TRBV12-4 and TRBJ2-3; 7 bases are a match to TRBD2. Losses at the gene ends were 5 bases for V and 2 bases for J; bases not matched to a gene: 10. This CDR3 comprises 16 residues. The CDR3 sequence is CASSNPKRGYTDTQYF. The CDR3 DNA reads TGTGCCAGCAGTAACCCAAAGCGGGGATACACAGATACGCAGTATTTT.

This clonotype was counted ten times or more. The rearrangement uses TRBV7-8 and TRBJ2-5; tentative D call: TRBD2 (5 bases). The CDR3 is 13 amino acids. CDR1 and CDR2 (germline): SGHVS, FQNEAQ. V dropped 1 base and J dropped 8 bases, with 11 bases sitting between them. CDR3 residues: CASSLGRTETQYF. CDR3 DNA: TGTGCCAGCAGCTTAGGGAGGACTGAAACCCAGTACTTC. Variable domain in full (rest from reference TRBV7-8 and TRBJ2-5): GAGVSQSPRYKVAKRGQDVALRCDPISGHVSLFWYQQALGQGPEFLTYFQNEAQLDKSGLPSDRFFAERPEGSVSTLKIQRTQQEDSAVYLCASSLGRTETQYFGPGTRLLVL.

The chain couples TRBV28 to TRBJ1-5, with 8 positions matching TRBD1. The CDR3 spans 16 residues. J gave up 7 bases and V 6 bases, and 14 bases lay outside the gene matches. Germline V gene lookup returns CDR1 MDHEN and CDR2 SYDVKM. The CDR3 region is CASRLKGQAQAQPQHF. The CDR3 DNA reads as TGTGCCAGCAGGTTAAAGGGACAGGCCCAAGCCCAGCCCCAGCATTTT.

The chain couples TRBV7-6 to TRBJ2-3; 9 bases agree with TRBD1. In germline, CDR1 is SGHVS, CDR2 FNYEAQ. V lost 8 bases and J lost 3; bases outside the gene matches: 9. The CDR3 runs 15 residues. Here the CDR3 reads CASRPGQGLTDTQYF. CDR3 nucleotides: TGTGCCAGCCGCCCGGGACAGGGACTTACAGATACGCAGTATTTT.

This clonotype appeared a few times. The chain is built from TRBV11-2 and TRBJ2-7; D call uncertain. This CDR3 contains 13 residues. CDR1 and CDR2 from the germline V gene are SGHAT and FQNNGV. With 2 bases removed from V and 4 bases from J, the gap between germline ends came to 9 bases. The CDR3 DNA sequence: TGTGCCAGCAGCTTAACACAGCCTTACGAGCAGTACTTC. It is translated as CASSLTQPYEQYF.

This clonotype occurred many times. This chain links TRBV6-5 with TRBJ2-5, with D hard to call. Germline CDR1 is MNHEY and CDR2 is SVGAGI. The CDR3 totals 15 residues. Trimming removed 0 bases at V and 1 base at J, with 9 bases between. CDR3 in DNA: TGTGCCAGCAGTTACTCTACAGCGACCCAAGAGACCCAGTACTTC. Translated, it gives CASSYSTATQETQYF.

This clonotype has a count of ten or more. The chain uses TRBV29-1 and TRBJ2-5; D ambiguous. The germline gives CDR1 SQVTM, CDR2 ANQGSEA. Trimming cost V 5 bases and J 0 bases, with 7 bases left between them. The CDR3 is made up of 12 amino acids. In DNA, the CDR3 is TGCAGCGTTCTCCAGAACCAAGAGACCCAGTACTTC. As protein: CSVLQNQETQYF. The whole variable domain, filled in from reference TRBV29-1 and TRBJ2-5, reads SAVISQKPSRDICQRGTSLTIQCQVDSQVTMMFWYRQQPGQSLTLIATANQGSEATYESGFVIDKFPISRPNLTFSTLTVSNMSPEDSSIYLCSVLQNQETQYFGPGTRLLVL.

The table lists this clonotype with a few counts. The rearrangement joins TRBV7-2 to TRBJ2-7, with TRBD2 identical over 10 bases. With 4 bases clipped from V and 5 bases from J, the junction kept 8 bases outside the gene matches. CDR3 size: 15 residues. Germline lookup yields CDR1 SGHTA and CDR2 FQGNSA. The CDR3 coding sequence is TGTGCCAGCAGCTACCGAGCGGGGGGGGTCAACGAGCAGTACTTC. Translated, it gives CASSYRAGGVNEQYF.

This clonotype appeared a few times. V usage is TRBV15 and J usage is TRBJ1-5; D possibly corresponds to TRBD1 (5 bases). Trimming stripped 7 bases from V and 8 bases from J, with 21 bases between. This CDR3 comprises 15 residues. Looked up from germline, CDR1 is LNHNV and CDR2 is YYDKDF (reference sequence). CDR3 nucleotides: TGTGCCACCACCGATGGCAGGGCAAGGAGGGAGCCCCAGCATTTT. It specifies CATTDGRARREPQHF.